This T cell receptor beta chain stems from a study of T cells in women clearing cervical HPV infection. Here immunoSEQ multiplex PCR was the method, and the copy in TCRdb shows in-frame clones only, minus some. This sample's table has tens of thousands of clones. The germline gives CDR1 SGHTA, CDR2 FQGNSA. Trimming cost V 4 bases and J 5 bases, with 10 bases left between them. This CDR3 is 13 amino acids long. As to this clone: Read sequence stops 3 residues before the CDR3 end, and the germline J gene provides the missing end.

The rearrangement uses TRBV7-2 and TRBJ2-3; unclear D gene. The receptor comes from a woman between 18 and 70 years old with a cervical HPV16 infection that either progressed to CIN3+ or cleared (not recorded which). The sequencing input was blood buffy coat. The CDR3 DNA, read in part, is TGTGCCAGCAGCTACCAGGTGGTAGATACG. Translated: CASSYQVVDT. The CDR3 reads in full as CASSYQVVDTQYF.